Presented here are 19 T cell receptor beta chains from one specimen sequenced in a study of blood T cell repertoires in COVID-19. The protocol was immunoSEQ multiplex PCR, while the TCRdb copy is restricted to in-frame clones and leaves out a portion. Of about 290,000 clones in the sample, over 80% are singletons; the top ten hold around 4.5%. Sequencing was carried out using peripheral blood. The receptors were gathered from a woman aged 45-65 years with active or convalescent COVID-19.

The chain employs TRBV6-1 and TRBJ2-7, with D unresolved. Trimming cost V 3 bases and J 5 bases, with 11 bases left between them. Germline V gene lookup returns CDR1 MNHNS and CDR2 SASEGT. CDR3 length: 13 amino acids. CDR3 coding DNA: TGTGCCAGCAGTGACAGGCCCCAGGACGAGCAGTACTTC. Its protein is CASSDRPQDEQYF.

This chain uses TRBV6-5 with TRBJ2-5; 9 bases match TRBD1. The CDR3 is 15 residues long. Germline lookup yields CDR1 MNHEY and CDR2 SVGAGI. In nucleotides, the CDR3 is TGTTCAACCTGGGGGACAGGGAGAGGACAAGAGACCCAGTACTTC. Its translation is CSTWGTGRGQETQYF.

This clone has ten or more counts. This rearrangement joins TRBV7-9 to TRBJ2-7; no definite D call. This CDR3 region has 13 residues. Germline V gene lookup returns CDR1 SEHNR and CDR2 FQNEAQ (reference sequence). V was clipped by 5 bases and J by 5 bases, with 13 bases between them. The CDR3 DNA follows: TGTGCCAGCAGCCCCCGAGGCCCGGACGAGCAGTACTTC. Its protein is CASSPRGPDEQYF.

The chain links TRBV7-2 to TRBJ1-4; 11 positions agree with TRBD1. The ends lost 0 bases at V and 8 bases at J; junction bases unmatched: 2. The germline gives CDR1 SGHTA, CDR2 FQGNSA. The CDR3 has 15 amino acids. The CDR3 sequence: CASSLAGTGGEKLFF. CDR3 in DNA: TGTGCCAGCAGCTTAGCCGGGACAGGGGGAGAAAAACTGTTTTTT.

This clone was counted a few times. This rearrangement joins TRBV7-6 to TRBJ1-5; D remains ambiguous. The CDR3 consists of 13 residues. The V end was cut by 1 base, the J end by 9 bases, with 10 bases between. Germline lookup yields CDR1 SGHVS and CDR2 FNYEAQ. The CDR3 DNA sequence: TGTGCCAGCAGCTTAGGGCCGGCGGGGCCCCAGCATTTT. It yields the protein CASSLGPAGPQHF.

The rearrangement joins TRBV4-1 to TRBJ2-7, with 8 bases matching TRBD1. The CDR3 covers 16 residues. Germline assignment: CDR1 MGHRA and CDR2 YSYEKL. Unmatched junction bases numbered 10, after V lost 3 bases and J lost 3 bases. The CDR3, as DNA: TGCGCCAGCAGCCAGGGCAGGACAGGGAATAGCTACGAGCAGTACTTC. This gives the protein CASSQGRTGNSYEQYF.

The chain employs TRBV11-2 and TRBJ1-2; TRBD1 matches at 8 bases. V lost 4 bases to trimming and J lost 4 bases; unmatched junction nucleotides: 8. Germline values: CDR1 SGHAT, CDR2 FQNNGV. CDR3 length: 15 residues. CDR3 loop: CASSSYGDRIYGYTF. The CDR3 DNA reads TGTGCCAGCAGCTCCTATGGGGACAGGATCTATGGCTACACCTTC.

The chain is built from TRBV30 and TRBJ2-7, with D tentatively TRBD2 (7 bases). V was shortened by 3 bases and J by 5 bases, with 14 bases between the two germline ends. CDR1 and CDR2 (germline): GTSNPN, SVGIG (reference sequence). This CDR3 contains 13 residues. The CDR3 DNA reads TGTGCCTGGAGCCTAGGCGGGGGCAACGAGCAGTACTTC. This encodes CAWSLGGGNEQYF.

The chain links TRBV14 to TRBJ2-1, with D uncertain. The CDR3 totals 11 residues. Germline CDR1 reads SGHDN; CDR2 reads FVKESK. Trimming cost V 2 bases and J 9 bases, with 5 bases left between them. The CDR3 sequence is CASSQFVEQFF. Here the CDR3 DNA reads TGTGCCAGCAGCCAATTCGTTGAGCAGTTCTTC.

The chain uses TRBV6-1 and TRBJ1-4, with 8 positions matching TRBD1. There are 16 residues in the CDR3. After removal of 4 bases from V and 5 bases from J, the junction contained 9 bases not matched to a gene. Germline assignment: CDR1 MNHNS and CDR2 SASEGT. This CDR3 is CASSVRQGPENEKLFF. The CDR3 DNA reads as TGTGCCAGCAGTGTCAGACAGGGGCCAGAAAATGAAAAACTGTTTTTT.

This sequence joins TRBV25-1 and TRBJ2-5; 11 bases match TRBD2. V was pared by 3 bases and J by 5 bases, with 2 bases of the junction left unmatched. The CDR3 runs 14 residues. Germline CDR1 and CDR2: MGHDK and SYGVNS. CDR3 nucleotides: TGTGCCAGCAGTGATAGCGGGAGGGCGGAGACCCAGTACTTC. Translating gives CASSDSGRAETQYF.

The chain combines TRBV5-4 with TRBJ1-2; 10 nucleotides align to TRBD1. The CDR3 loop spans 15 amino acids. Germline-derived CDR1 and CDR2 are SGHNT and YYREEE (reference sequence). Trimming removed 1 base from V and 8 bases from J; junction bases left unmatched: 8. CDR3 in amino acids: CASSLRGTGVEGYTF. The CDR3 DNA reads as TGTGCCAGCAGCTTGCGCGGGACAGGGGTCGAGGGCTACACCTTC.

The gene calls are TRBV5-4 and TRBJ2-7, with 8 bases aligning to TRBD2. CDR1 and CDR2 (germline): SGHNT, YYREEE (reference sequence). With 4 bases clipped from V and 2 bases from J, the junction kept 11 bases outside the gene matches. CDR3 length: 16 amino acids. CDR3 DNA sequence: TGTGCCAGCAGCGGACGACGGGCGGGAGGAACCTACGAGCAGTACTTC. The encoded protein is CASSGRRAGGTYEQYF.

The chain is built from TRBV5-1 and TRBJ1-2, with 9 bases that match TRBD1. The CDR3 runs to 15 residues. Germline V gene lookup returns CDR1 SGHRS and CDR2 YFSETQ. Trimming at V came to 4 bases and at J to 6 bases, leaving 10 bases not matched to a gene. DNA for the CDR3: TGCGCCAGCAGCCATAGGGACAGGGTTTTGGATGGCTACACCTTC. This gives the protein CASSHRDRVLDGYTF. Filled out from reference TRBV5-1 and TRBJ1-2, the complete variable domain reads KAGVTQTPRYLIKTRGQQVTLSCSPISGHRSVSWYQQTPGQGLQFLFEYFSETQRNKGNFPGRFSGRQFSNSRSEMNVSTLELGDSALYLCASSHRDRVLDGYTFGSGTRLTVV.

V and J are TRBV5-4 and TRBJ2-5; no clear D. V lost 4 bases and J lost 5, with 6 bases in between. Germline loops: CDR1 SGHNT, CDR2 YYREEE (reference sequence). The CDR3 has 11 residues. The CDR3 here is CASSGRETQYF. The CDR3 DNA reads TGTGCCAGCAGCGGGCGTGAGACCCAGTACTTC.

This clone was seen a few times. The chain's CDR3 is CASSWGQSSYNSPLHF. CDR3 nucleotides: TGTGCCAGCAGTTGGGGACAGAGCTCCTATAATTCACCCCTCCACTTT. The rearrangement uses TRBV6-5 and TRBJ1-6; 7 nucleotides match TRBD1. The germline V gene has CDR1 MNHEY and CDR2 SVGAGI. Trimming removed 4 bases from V and 0 bases from J; junction bases left unmatched: 3. CDR3 length equals 16 residues.

The CDR3: CASSVGSLAGELFF. CDR3 DNA sequence: TGTGCCAGCAGTGTCGGGAGCCTCGCCGGGGAGCTGTTTTTT. The rearrangement uses TRBV6-4 and TRBJ2-2; D might be TRBD2 (6 bases). V was pared by 4 bases and J by 6 bases, with 12 bases between. The CDR3 consists of 14 residues. The germline gives CDR1 MRHNA, CDR2 SNTAGT.

The V call is TRBV27, the J call TRBJ2-7; 16 bases line up with TRBD2. The trim removed 9 bases at V and 0 bases at J, leaving 8 bases unmatched. In germline, CDR1 is MNHEY, CDR2 SMNVEV (reference sequence). This CDR3 is 17 amino acids long. CDR3 region: CARGTSGRDSSSYEQYF. CDR3 nucleotides: TGTGCCAGAGGGACTAGCGGGAGGGATTCAAGCTCCTACGAGCAGTACTTC.

The gene calls are TRBV4-1 and TRBJ2-7, with 8 bases fitting TRBD2. This CDR3 is 15 amino acids long. Per germline, CDR1 MGHRA and CDR2 YSYEKL. The ends lost 2 bases at V and 1 base at J; junction bases unmatched: 4. In DNA, the CDR3 is TGCGCCAGCAGCCAAATCCTAGCGGGTTCCTACGAGCAGTACTTC. Translation gives CASSQILAGSYEQYF.